This T cell receptor beta chain was profiled in a study of type 1 regulatory T cells (dated by TCRdb to 2020 to 2022). Broadly, across the study: The study characterized an in vitro protocol that generated a Tr1-enriched, alloantigen-specific CD4 T cell product named T-allo10. T-allo10 was being tested clinically in patients with hematological malignancies who were undergoing allogeneic hematopoietic stem cell transplantation.

The sequencer was an Illumina MiSeq. The public reads were reanalyzed by TCRdb: fastp trimming at Q25, MiXCR alignment, in-frame beta chains only. Entries are consolidated by CDR3 protein sequence, retaining the most common genes and DNA. The sample profile shows about 60,000 distinct CDR3 sequences; nearly 50% of them were found once. The top ten clones comprise more than 2% of the sample. This clonotype appeared a few times. This clone's antigen is unknown. No clone much larger than this one lies a single base away; base qualities are absent. Points the paper makes about the study in general: Compared with non-Tr1 cells, Tr1 cells had a TCR repertoire that was more restricted, a finding the study read as clonal expansion induced by alloantigen.

Source material: cultured non-Tr1 T cells, either the whole culture or a sorted T cell fraction (not recorded which). The cell subset or site label on this specimen signifies: non-Tr1 population from the T-allo10 product. The sequence was collected from a human donor in good health.

The nucleotide sequence is given as TGTGCCAGTACTACGACCCTGGGGGAAAAACTGTTTTTT. Its protein product is CASTTTLGEKLFF. The chain is encoded by TRBV19 joined to TRBJ1-4; no D gene call is confident. Its CDR3 holds 13 amino acids, cysteine through phenylalanine. The CDR3 DNA has 39 bases and is translated from base 1. CDR1 and CDR2 (LNHDA, SQIVND) derive from the germline V gene (reference sequence). V sheds 7 bases and J sheds 8 bases, leaving 14 bases between their ends.